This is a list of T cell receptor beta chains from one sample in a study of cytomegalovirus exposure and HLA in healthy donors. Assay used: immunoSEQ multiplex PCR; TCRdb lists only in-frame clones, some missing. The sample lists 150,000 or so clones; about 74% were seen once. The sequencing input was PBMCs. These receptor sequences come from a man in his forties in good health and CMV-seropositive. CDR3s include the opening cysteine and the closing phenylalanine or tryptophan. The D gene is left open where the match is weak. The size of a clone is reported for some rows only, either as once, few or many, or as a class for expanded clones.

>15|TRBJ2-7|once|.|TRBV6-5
TGTGCCAGCAGCAACACCGCAGACTTTTCCTACGAGCAGTACTTC
CASSNTADFSYEQYF
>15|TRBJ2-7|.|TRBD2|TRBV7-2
TGTGCCAGCAGCTTAACAACGGCGGGAGCGGTCGAGCAGTACTTC
CASSLTTAGAVEQYF
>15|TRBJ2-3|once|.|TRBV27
TGTGCCAGCAGTTTAAGGCGGGTGAGCACAGATACGCAGTATTTT
CASSLRRVSTDTQYF
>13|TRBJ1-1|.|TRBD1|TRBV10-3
TGTGCCATCAGTGAAGACAGGGACTCCCGAGCTTTCTTT
CAISEDRDSRAFF
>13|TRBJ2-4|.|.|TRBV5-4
TGTGCCAGCAGCCATGACGGGTTAAACATTCAGTACTTC
CASSHDGLNIQYF
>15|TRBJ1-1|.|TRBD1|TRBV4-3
TGCGCCAGCAGCCACGATACAGGGGTAGGCACTGAAGCTTTCTTT
CASSHDTGVGTEAFF
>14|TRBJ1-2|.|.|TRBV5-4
TGTGCCAGCAGCTTGCGGGGGGGCGAATATGGCTACACCTTC
CASSLRGGEYGYTF
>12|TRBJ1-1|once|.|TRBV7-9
TGTGCCAGCAGGGTTGTAGGGGAAGGAGCTTTCTTT
CASRVVGEGAFF
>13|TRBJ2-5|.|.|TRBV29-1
TGCAGCGTTGGAGGGTCAGGAGGAGAGACCCAGTACTTC
CSVGGSGGETQYF
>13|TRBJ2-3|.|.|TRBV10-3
TGTGCCATCAGTGAAGGGGTCGGATCTACGCAGTATTTT
CAISEGVGSTQYF
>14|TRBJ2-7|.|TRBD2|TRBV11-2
TGTGCCAGCAGCTTAGGCGGGAGGGCCTACGAGCAGTACTTC
CASSLGGRAYEQYF
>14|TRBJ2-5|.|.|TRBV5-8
TGTGCCAGCAGCGTTGGGGGCTCCCAGGGGACCCAGTACTTC
CASSVGGSQGTQYF
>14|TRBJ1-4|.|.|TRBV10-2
TGCGCCAGCAGTGAGAACGCCGCGGGTGAAAAACTGTTTTTT
CASSENAAGEKLFF
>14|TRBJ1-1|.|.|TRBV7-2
TGTGCCAGCAGCCCACAAGTCCCGATAACTGAAGCTTTCTTT
CASSPQVPITEAFF
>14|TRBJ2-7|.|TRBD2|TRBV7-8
TGTGCCAGCAGCTTTTCTAGCGGGAGTCACGAGCAGTACTTC
CASSFSSGSHEQYF
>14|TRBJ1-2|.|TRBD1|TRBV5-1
TGCGCCAGCAGCTTCGACAGGGGGATGGGGGGCTACACCTTC
CASSFDRGMGGYTF
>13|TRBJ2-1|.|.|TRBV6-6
TGTGCCAGCAGTTACGCGTCCTACAATGAGCAGTTCTTC
CASSYASYNEQFF
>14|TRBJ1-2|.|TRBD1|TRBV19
TGTGCCAGCCCCCGGGACAGGGACGAATATGGCTACACCTTC
CASPRDRDEYGYTF
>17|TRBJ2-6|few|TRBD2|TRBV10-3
TGTGCCATCAGTGACGGGACTAGCGGGAGGGGCGCCAACGGCCTGACTTTC
CAISDGTSGRGANGLTF
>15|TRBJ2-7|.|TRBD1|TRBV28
TGTGCCAGCAGTGAGCCCGGGACAGGGTCCTACGAGCAGTACTTC
CASSEPGTGSYEQYF
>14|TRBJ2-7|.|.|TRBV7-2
TGTGCCAGCAGCTTAGGGAGAGGAGCGGGTGAGCAGTACTTC
CASSLGRGAGEQYF
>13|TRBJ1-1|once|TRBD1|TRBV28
TGTGCCAGCAGTTTGCCAGGGGGCACTGAAGCTTTCTTT
CASSLPGGTEAFF
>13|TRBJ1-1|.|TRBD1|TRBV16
TGTGCCAGCACCCCAGACGGGACAGGGCTTGCTTTCTTT
CASTPDGTGLAFF
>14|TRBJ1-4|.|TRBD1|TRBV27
TGTGCCAGCAGTTGGACAGGGGGCTTTGAAAAACTGTTTTTT
CASSWTGGFEKLFF
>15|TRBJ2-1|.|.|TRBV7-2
TGTGCCAGCAGCGGGCGAGGGGGAGGGTGGAATGAGCAGTTCTTC
CASSGRGGGWNEQFF
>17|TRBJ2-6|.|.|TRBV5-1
TGCGCCAGCAGCGAACAGGGTGGAGCCTCTGGGGCCAACGTCCTGACTTTC
CASSEQGGASGANVLTF
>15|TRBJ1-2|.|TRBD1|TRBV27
TGTGCCAGCAGTTTTTATCAGGGGGCGGACTATGGCTACACCTTC
CASSFYQGADYGYTF
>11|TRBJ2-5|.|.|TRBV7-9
TGTTCCAGCAGCTTATATGAGACCCAGTACTTC
CSSSLYETQYF
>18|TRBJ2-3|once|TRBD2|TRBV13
TGTGCCAGCAGCTCAAGACTAGCGGGGAACACTCGAACAGATACGCAGTATTTT
CASSSRLAGNTRTDTQYF
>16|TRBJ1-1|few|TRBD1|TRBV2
TGTGCCAGCAGTGAACTACGGACAGGGGGCGGGGGAGAAGCTTTCTTT
CASSELRTGGGGEAFF
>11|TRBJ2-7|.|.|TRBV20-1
TGCAGTGTGGGCAGGGCCTACGAGCAGTACTTC
CSVGRAYEQYF
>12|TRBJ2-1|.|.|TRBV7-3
TGTGCCAGCAGCTTCAGTAGGGGTGAGCAGTTCTTC
CASSFSRGEQFF
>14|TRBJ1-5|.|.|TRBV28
TGTGCCAGCGGTACGGGGGGGAGCAATCAGCCCCAGCATTTT
CASGTGGSNQPQHF
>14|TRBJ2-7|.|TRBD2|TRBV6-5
TGTGCCAGCAGGTCAACTAGCGGGAGATACGAGCAGTACTTC
CASRSTSGRYEQYF
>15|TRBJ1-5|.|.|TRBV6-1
TGTGCCAGCGGGCAGACAGGATATAGCAATCAGCCCCAGCATTTT
CASGQTGYSNQPQHF
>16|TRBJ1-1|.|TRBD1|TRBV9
TGTGCCAGCAGCGTAGTTGCAGGGGGCGGCGGCACTGAAGCTTTCTTT
CASSVVAGGGGTEAFF
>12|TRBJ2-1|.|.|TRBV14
TGTGCCAGCAGCCAAGCGGGAACCGAGCAGTTCTTC
CASSQAGTEQFF
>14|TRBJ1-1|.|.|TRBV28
TGTGCCAGCAGCTCCGGGACACCGAACACTGAAGCTTTCTTT
CASSSGTPNTEAFF
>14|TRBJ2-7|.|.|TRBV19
TGTGCCAGTAGTATAGGACACCCGTTCTACGAGCAGTACTTC
CASSIGHPFYEQYF
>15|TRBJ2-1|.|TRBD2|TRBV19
TGTGCCAGTAGTATCAGCGGGAGGGCCTACAATGAGCAGTTCTTC
CASSISGRAYNEQFF
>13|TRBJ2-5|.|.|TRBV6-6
TGTGCCAGCAGTGGACTGTACCAAGAGACCCAGTACTTC
CASSGLYQETQYF
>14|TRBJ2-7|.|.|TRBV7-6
TGTGCCAGCAGTTTGGGCCCCAGCTCCTACGAGCAGTACTTC
CASSLGPSSYEQYF
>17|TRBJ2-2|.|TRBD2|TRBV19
TGTGCCAGTAGTATAGAAGCCGGGACTAGACGCACCGGGGAGCTGTTTTTT
CASSIEAGTRRTGELFF
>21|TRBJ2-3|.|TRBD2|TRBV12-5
TGTGCTAGTGGTTTGGTACGTTGGTTGGTTACTAGCGGGAGTCGGACAGATACGCAGTATTTT
CASGLVRWLVTSGSRTDTQYF
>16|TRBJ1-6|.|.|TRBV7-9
TGTGCCAGCAGCCGGGTAGTCAACCTATATAATTCACCCCTCCACTTT
CASSRVVNLYNSPLHF